These 30 T cell receptor beta chains share one sample of origin, sequenced in a study of blood T cell repertoires in COVID-19. Sequencing used immunoSEQ multiplex PCR; TCRdb keeps in-frame clones, though not all of them. The sample records under 95,000 clones, roughly 84% being singletons. Sequences were obtained from peripheral blood. These receptors were collected from an elderly woman with active or convalescent COVID-19.

The chain carries TRBV2 and TRBJ1-3; D remains unclear. The CDR3 totals 14 residues. With 8 bases removed from V and 0 bases from J, the gap between germline ends came to 11 bases. CDR1 and CDR2 (germline): SNHLY, FYNNEI. The CDR3 sequence: CASGATSSGNTIYF. The DNA of the CDR3 is TGTGCCAGCGGAGCTACAAGCTCTGGAAACACCATATATTTT.

CDR3 residues: CASSLSGGLTYEQYF. CDR3 bases: TGTGCCAGCAGCTTATCTGGGGGGTTAACCTACGAGCAGTACTTC. The chain has TRBV7-3 and TRBJ2-7; D is perhaps TRBD2 (6 bases). V shed 2 bases and J shed 2 bases, with 13 bases lying between them. The CDR3 has 15 amino acids. Germline CDR1 reads SGHTA; CDR2 reads FQGTGA.

The gene calls are TRBV12-3 or TRBV12-4 and TRBJ1-2; D perhaps matches TRBD1 (5 bases). CDR3 length equals 13 residues. The V end lost 5 bases, the J end lost 1 base, and 8 bases lay between the germline ends. This CDR3 reads CASSPDINYGYTF. CDR3 nucleotides: TGTGCCAGCAGTCCGGACATTAACTATGGCTACACCTTC.

CDR3 residues: CASSPDRGDYGYTF. CDR3 coding DNA: TGTGCCAGCAGCCCGGACAGGGGGGACTATGGCTACACCTTC. V usage is TRBV7-9 and J usage is TRBJ1-2; 10 positions match TRBD1. Germline V gene data show CDR1 as SEHNR and CDR2 as FQNEAQ (reference sequence). The CDR3 has 14 amino acids. Trimming removed 5 bases from V and 3 bases from J; junction bases left unmatched: 3.

The chain combines TRBV10-1 with TRBJ2-3; TRBD2 agrees at 9 bases. The CDR3 is 15 amino acids. Germline CDR1 WNHNN, CDR2 SYGVQD (reference sequence). Unmatched junction bases numbered 6, after V lost 6 bases and J lost 2 bases. The CDR3 sequence: CASSASGIPTDTQYF. As DNA, the CDR3 is TGCGCCAGCAGCGCTAGCGGGATACCCACAGATACGCAGTATTTT.

The rearrangement uses TRBV30 and TRBJ1-6; D uncertain. The CDR3 length is 14 residues. The ends were cut back, 4 bases at V and 4 bases at J, with 11 bases in the middle. Germline values: CDR1 GTSNPN, CDR2 SVGIG (reference sequence). CDR3 region: CAWTEGLYNSPLHF. The CDR3 DNA reads TGTGCCTGGACAGAGGGCCTATATAATTCACCCCTCCACTTT.

The V call is TRBV5-1, the J call TRBJ1-1; possible D gene TRBD1, 5 bases. CDR3 length: 15 residues. CDR1 SGHRS and CDR2 YFSETQ come from the germline V gene. V was pared by 6 bases and J by 5 bases, with 20 bases between. In DNA, the CDR3 is TGCGCCAGCACTCCTTCGGGGGACCGATGGACTGAAGCTTTCTTT. Residues: CASTPSGDRWTEAFF.

V usage is TRBV24-1 and J usage is TRBJ1-2, with 9 bases matching TRBD1. J was trimmed by 1 base and V by 3 bases; bases with no gene match: 2. Germline lookup yields CDR1 KGHDR and CDR2 SFDVKD. This CDR3 is 15 amino acids long. The CDR3 DNA is TGTGCCACCAGTGATCCGGGACAGGGTAACTATGGCTACACCTTC. It yields the protein CATSDPGQGNYGYTF.

DNA for the CDR3: TGCAGCGTCTCCCCAGGGGGACAGGACAATGAAAAACTGTTTTTT. This codes for CSVSPGGQDNEKLFF. The rearrangement joins TRBV29-1 to TRBJ1-4, with 8 positions matching TRBD1. V shed 6 bases and J 5 bases; nucleotides not matched to a gene: 11. The germline V gene encodes CDR1 SQVTM and CDR2 ANQGSEA. The CDR3 sequence is 15 residues long.

The V call is TRBV29-1, the J call TRBJ1-5; possible D gene TRBD1, 5 bases. V was cut by 7 bases and J by 5 bases, with 15 bases left in between. The CDR3 covers 13 residues. CDR1 is SQVTM, CDR2 ANQGSEA, per germline. The CDR3 spells CSASTGNYQPQHF. CDR3 nucleotide sequence: TGCAGCGCCTCCACAGGAAACTATCAGCCCCAGCATTTT.

The chain employs TRBV2 and TRBJ2-2; tentative D call: TRBD2 (7 bases). The germline CDR1 and CDR2 sequences are SNHLY and FYNNEI. The CDR3 has 15 residues. V was cut by 8 bases and J by 7 bases, with 20 bases left in between. This CDR3 is CASQVDGGAGGELFF. The CDR3 DNA reads TGTGCCAGCCAAGTGGATGGGGGGGCTGGCGGGGAGCTGTTTTTT.

The rearrangement uses TRBV4-2 and TRBJ1-1; the D gene is possibly TRBD1 (5 bases). Looked up from germline, CDR1 is LGHNA and CDR2 is YNFKEQ. Deletions cut 1 base from V and 4 bases from J, with 13 bases between. The CDR3 contains 15 residues. CDR3 in amino acids: CASSQVGGVGTEAFF. Here the CDR3 DNA reads TGTGCCAGCAGCCAAGTCGGGGGGGTCGGCACTGAAGCTTTCTTT.

This clone appeared once. V usage is TRBV6-1 and J usage is TRBJ1-2; TRBD1 might be the D (6 bases). Germline V gene sequence: CDR1 MNHNS, CDR2 SASEGT. Trimming removed 2 bases at V and 4 bases at J, with 11 bases between. The CDR3 covers 14 residues. The CDR3 nucleotides are TGTGCCAGCAGTGAACTGGGGGCTAGCTATGGCTACACCTTC. It yields the protein CASSELGASYGYTF.

The chain recombines TRBV28 with TRBJ1-2; D is uncertain. The V gene's germline CDR1 is MDHEN and CDR2 SYDVKM. Trimming removed 1 base from V and 0 bases from J, with 9 bases in between. The CDR3 consists of 15 residues. CDR3 region: CASSLLGGPNYGYTF. DNA of the CDR3: TGTGCCAGCAGTTTATTAGGAGGACCTAACTATGGCTACACCTTC.

The V and J genes are TRBV16 and TRBJ1-5; D is ambiguous. Per germline, CDR1 KGHSY and CDR2 FQNENV. Trimming removed 1 base at V and 1 base at J, with 8 bases between. The CDR3 runs to 15 residues. Written as DNA, the CDR3 is TGTGCCAGCAGCCAATTTTCCAGGAGCAATCAGCCCCAGCATTTT. It codes for CASSQFSRSNQPQHF. Complete variable domain (other parts from reference TRBV16 and TRBJ1-5): GEEVAQTPKHLVRGEGQKAKLYCAPIKGHSYVFWYQQVLKNEFKFLISFQNENVFDETGMPKERFSAKCLPNSPCSLEIQATKLEDSAVYFCASSQFSRSNQPQHFGDGTRLSIL.

This clone was counted once. The chain couples TRBV10-3 to TRBJ2-3; D might be TRBD1 (6 bases). This CDR3 has 15 residues. CDR1 ENHRY and CDR2 SYGVKD come from the germline V gene. Trimming shortened V by 0 bases and J by 4 bases, and 11 bases separated the two germline ends. The CDR3 nucleotides read TGTGCCATCAGTGAGTCGCAGGGGTCATCAGATACGCAGTATTTT. Translation gives CAISESQGSSDTQYF.

The rearrangement joins TRBV4-1 to TRBJ1-5; possible D gene TRBD1, 5 bases. This CDR3 has 15 amino acids. Trimming left V 11 bases short and J 4 bases short, with 21 bases between. From germline, CDR1 is MGHRA and CDR2 YSYEKL. CDR3 sequence: CASGRMAGPNQPQHF. The CDR3 nucleotides are TGCGCCTCCGGCCGAATGGCAGGGCCTAATCAGCCCCAGCATTTT.

This clone was seen a few times. The chain recombines TRBV7-3 with TRBJ1-2, with 8 bases matching TRBD1. This CDR3 contains 14 residues. The germline CDR1 and CDR2 sequences are SGHTA and FQGTGA. V shed 4 bases and J 8 bases; nucleotides not matched to a gene: 9. CDR3 DNA: TGTGCCAGCAGCTCGACAGGGGACGGGAGAGGCTACACCTTC. As protein: CASSSTGDGRGYTF.

The chain couples TRBV3-1 (or the pseudogene TRBV3-2) to TRBJ1-6; TRBD1 is a possible D gene (5 bases). Trimming stripped 1 base from V and 9 bases from J, with 10 bases between. The CDR3 is made up of 14 amino acids. CDR1 LGHDT and CDR2 YNNKEL come from the germline V gene (reference sequence). In DNA, the CDR3 is TGTGCCAGCAGCCAAGGCAGGGTGTCTTCACCCCTCCACTTT. Translating it yields CASSQGRVSSPLHF.

The chain carries TRBV5-5 and TRBJ2-2, with D possibly being TRBD2 (6 bases). The germline CDR1 and CDR2 sequences are SGHKS and YYEKEE (reference sequence). Trimming took off 5 bases at V and 4 bases at J, with 15 bases between the two ends. CDR3 length: 15 amino acids. The DNA for the CDR3 is TGTGCCAGCAGTTCAATGGGGGGTGGCACCGGGGAGCTGTTTTTT. Encoded protein: CASSSMGGGTGELFF.

Here the CDR3 reads CASRGGLEQPQHF. The CDR3 DNA sequence: TGTGCCAGCAGGGGGGGTCTTGAACAGCCCCAGCATTTT. The V call is TRBV7-8, the J call TRBJ1-5; tentatively, D is TRBD1 (5 bases). CDR1 is SGHVS and CDR2 is FQNEAQ in the germline V gene. This CDR3 spans 13 amino acids. V was clipped by 6 bases and J by 7 bases, with 13 bases between them.

This clone turned up a few times. The V call is TRBV10-3, the J call TRBJ2-3; TRBD2 matches 8 bases. The CDR3 consists of 15 residues. Per germline, CDR1 ENHRY and CDR2 SYGVKD. With V trimmed by 2 bases and J by 4 bases, 5 bases remained unmatched. As DNA, the CDR3 is TGTGCCATCAGTGAGCCCGGGGGGGCTGCAGATACGCAGTATTTT. Translating it yields CAISEPGGAADTQYF.

The chain carries TRBV5-1 and TRBJ2-7; weak D call: TRBD2 (6 bases). The CDR3 has 15 amino acids. V was cut by 0 bases and J by 2 bases, with 12 bases left in between. Looked up from germline, CDR1 is SGHRS and CDR2 is YFSETQ. In DNA form, the CDR3 reads TGCGCCAGCAGCTTGGAGGGTAGCGGTACCTACGAGCAGTACTTC. This encodes CASSLEGSGTYEQYF.

This clone came up once. The rearrangement links TRBV29-1 to TRBJ2-4; TRBD1 might be the D (6 bases). This CDR3 is 16 amino acids long. V was shortened by 8 bases and J by 0 bases, with 20 bases between the two germline ends. Germline V gene data show CDR1 as SQVTM and CDR2 as ANQGSEA. Here the CDR3 reads CSHQVDTRGAKNIQYF. The CDR3 DNA is TGCAGCCATCAGGTTGACACCAGGGGAGCCAAAAACATTCAGTACTTC.

In DNA form, the CDR3 reads TGTGCCAGCAGCCCCGGAGGTAATTCACCCCTCCACTTT. Protein sequence: CASSPGGNSPLHF. This chain joins TRBV11-2 and TRBJ1-6, with unresolved D. The CDR3 loop spans 13 amino acids. The V gene lost 5 bases and the J gene lost 6 bases, with 8 bases spanning the gap. CDR1 and CDR2 (germline): SGHAT, FQNNGV.

This clone was observed a single time. The chain couples TRBV7-8 to TRBJ1-2; tentative D call: TRBD1 (6 bases). CDR1 is SGHVS and CDR2 is FQNEAQ in the germline V gene. The V and J ends lost 4 bases and 3 bases respectively, with 15 bases between them. CDR3 length: 15 amino acids. CDR3: CASSSYRVGYYGYTF. The DNA of the CDR3 is TGTGCCAGCAGCTCTTACAGGGTCGGGTACTATGGCTACACCTTC.

J is TRBJ2-3 and V is TRBV7-6; TRBD2 is a possible D gene (5 bases). Germline CDR1 SGHVS, CDR2 FNYEAQ. V was cut by 4 bases and J by 1 base, with 9 bases left in between. CDR3 length: 14 residues. In nucleotides, the CDR3 is TGTGCCAGCAGCTCCGGACTTCGCACAGATACGCAGTATTTT. Encoded protein: CASSSGLRTDTQYF.

V gene TRBV5-5 combines with J gene TRBJ1-2; 8 bases are shared with TRBD1. Germline V gene sequence: CDR1 SGHKS, CDR2 YYEKEE (reference sequence). The CDR3 loop spans 13 amino acids. V shed 2 bases, J shed 3 bases, and the junction held 0 bases outside the gene matches. Here the CDR3 reads CASSLQGDYGYTF. The CDR3 coding sequence is TGTGCCAGCAGCTTACAGGGGGACTATGGCTACACCTTC.

The rearrangement joins TRBV7-9 to TRBJ1-4; D is uncertain. The germline V gene has CDR1 SEHNR and CDR2 FQNEAQ (reference sequence). The CDR3 consists of 14 residues. Trimming left V 2 bases short and J 5 bases short, with 9 bases between. CDR3 in amino acids: CASSLLALNEKLFF. Written as DNA, the CDR3 is TGTGCCAGCAGCTTATTAGCGCTGAATGAAAAACTGTTTTTT.

This clone turned up a few times. The rearrangement joins TRBV11-3 to TRBJ2-7; the match to TRBD2 covers 7 bases. Germline V gives CDR1 SGHNT, CDR2 YENEEA. This CDR3 region has 15 residues. Unmatched junction bases numbered 8, after V lost 4 bases and J lost 2 bases. The CDR3 region is CASSSRGGNAYEQYF. CDR3 in DNA: TGTGCCAGCAGCTCCCGGGGAGGGAATGCCTACGAGCAGTACTTC.